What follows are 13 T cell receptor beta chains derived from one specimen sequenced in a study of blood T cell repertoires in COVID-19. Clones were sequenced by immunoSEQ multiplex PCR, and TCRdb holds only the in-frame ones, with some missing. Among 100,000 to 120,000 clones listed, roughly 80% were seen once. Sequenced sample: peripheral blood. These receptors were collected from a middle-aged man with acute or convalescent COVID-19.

CDR3 protein: CASSIVWGTRLSGNSPLHF. DNA for the CDR3: TGCGCCAGCAGCATTGTGTGGGGGACACGACTTAGCGGGAATTCACCCCTCCACTTT. This chain links TRBV4-1 with TRBJ1-6; a weak D match, TRBD1 (6 bases). Germline CDR1 MGHRA, CDR2 YSYEKL. Trimming stripped 5 bases from V and 7 bases from J, with 27 bases between. The CDR3 is 19 amino acids.

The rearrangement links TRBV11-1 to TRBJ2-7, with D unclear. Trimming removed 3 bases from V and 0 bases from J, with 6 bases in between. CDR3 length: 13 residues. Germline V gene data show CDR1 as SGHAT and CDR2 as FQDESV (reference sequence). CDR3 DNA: TGTGCCAGCAGCTTCAGTGGCTCCTACGAGCAGTACTTC. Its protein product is CASSFSGSYEQYF.

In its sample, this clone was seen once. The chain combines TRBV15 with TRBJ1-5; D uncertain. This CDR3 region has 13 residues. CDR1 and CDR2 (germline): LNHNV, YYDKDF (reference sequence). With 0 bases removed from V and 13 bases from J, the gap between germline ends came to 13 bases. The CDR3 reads CATSRDRVDTQHF. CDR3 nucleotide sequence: TGTGCCACCAGCAGAGATCGGGTAGATACACAGCATTTT. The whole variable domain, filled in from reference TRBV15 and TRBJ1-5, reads DAMVIQNPRYQVTQFGKPVTLSCSQTLNHNVMYWYQQKSSQAPKLLFHYYDKDFNNEADTPDNFQSRRPNTSFCFLDIRSPGLGDTAMYLCATSRDRVDTQHFGDGTRLSIL.

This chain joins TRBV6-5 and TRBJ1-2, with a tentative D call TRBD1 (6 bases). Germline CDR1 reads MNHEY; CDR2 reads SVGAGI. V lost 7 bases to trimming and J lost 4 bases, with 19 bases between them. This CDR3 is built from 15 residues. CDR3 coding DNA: TGTGCCAGCATGAGTTACGAGGGGGATGGCTATGGCTACACCTTC. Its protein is CASMSYEGDGYGYTF.

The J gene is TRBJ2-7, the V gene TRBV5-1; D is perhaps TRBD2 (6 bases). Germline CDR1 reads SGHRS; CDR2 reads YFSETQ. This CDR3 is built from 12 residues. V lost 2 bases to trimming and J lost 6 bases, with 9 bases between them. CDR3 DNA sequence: TGCGCCAGCAGCTTCGCGGGGCTCGAGCAGTACTTC. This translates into CASSFAGLEQYF.

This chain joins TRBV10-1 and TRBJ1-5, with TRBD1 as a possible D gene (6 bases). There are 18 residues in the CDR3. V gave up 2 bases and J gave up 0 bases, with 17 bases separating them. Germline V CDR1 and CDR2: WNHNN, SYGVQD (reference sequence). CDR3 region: CASSEEGGLEYSNQPQHF. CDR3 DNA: TGCGCCAGCAGTGAGGAGGGGGGGCTGGAGTATAGCAATCAGCCCCAGCATTTT.

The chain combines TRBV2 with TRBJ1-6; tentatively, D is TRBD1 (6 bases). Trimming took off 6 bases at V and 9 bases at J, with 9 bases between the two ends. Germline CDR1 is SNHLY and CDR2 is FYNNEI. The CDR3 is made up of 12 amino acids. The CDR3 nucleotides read TGTGCCAGCAGCACCAGGGGTTCACCCCTCCACTTT. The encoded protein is CASSTRGSPLHF.

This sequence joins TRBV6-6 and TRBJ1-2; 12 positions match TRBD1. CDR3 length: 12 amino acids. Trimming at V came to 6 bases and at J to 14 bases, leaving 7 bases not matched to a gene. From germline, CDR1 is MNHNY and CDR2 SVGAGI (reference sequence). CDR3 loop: CASSLGQGAETF. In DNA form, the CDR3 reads TGTGCCAGCAGCTTGGGACAGGGGGCCGAAACCTTC.

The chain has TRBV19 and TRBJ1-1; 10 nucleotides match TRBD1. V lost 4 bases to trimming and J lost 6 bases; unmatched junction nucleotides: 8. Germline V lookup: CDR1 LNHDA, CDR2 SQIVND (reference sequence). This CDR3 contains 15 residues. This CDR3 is CASSSRRDRGSEAFF. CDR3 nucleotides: TGTGCCAGTAGTAGCCGCAGGGACAGGGGATCTGAAGCTTTCTTT.

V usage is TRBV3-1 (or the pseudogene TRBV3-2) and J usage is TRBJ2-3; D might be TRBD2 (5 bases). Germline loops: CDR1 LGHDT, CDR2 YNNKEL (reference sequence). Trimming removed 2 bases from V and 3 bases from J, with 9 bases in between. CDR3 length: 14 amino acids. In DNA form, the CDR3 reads TGTGCCAGCAGCCAACGGGGTCAGACAGATACGCAGTATTTT. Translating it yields CASSQRGQTDTQYF.

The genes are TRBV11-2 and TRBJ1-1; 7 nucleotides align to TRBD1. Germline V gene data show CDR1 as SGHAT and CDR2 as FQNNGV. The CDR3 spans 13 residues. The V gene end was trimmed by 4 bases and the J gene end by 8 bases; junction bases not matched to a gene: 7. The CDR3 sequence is CASSSFQGVEAFF. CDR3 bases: TGTGCCAGCAGCTCCTTTCAGGGGGTAGAAGCTTTCTTT. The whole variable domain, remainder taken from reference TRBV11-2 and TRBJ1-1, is EAGVAQSPRYKIIEKRQSVAFWCNPISGHATLYWYQQILGQGPKLLIQFQNNGVVDDSQLPKDRFSAERLKGVDSTLKIQPAKLEDSAVYLCASSSFQGVEAFFGQGTRLTVV.

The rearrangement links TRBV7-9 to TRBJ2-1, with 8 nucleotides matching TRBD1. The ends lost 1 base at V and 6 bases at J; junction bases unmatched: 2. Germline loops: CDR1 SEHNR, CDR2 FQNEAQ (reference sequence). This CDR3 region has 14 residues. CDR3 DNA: TGTGCCAGCAGCTTAGGGACAGGGAGCAATGAGCAGTTCTTC. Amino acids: CASSLGTGSNEQFF.

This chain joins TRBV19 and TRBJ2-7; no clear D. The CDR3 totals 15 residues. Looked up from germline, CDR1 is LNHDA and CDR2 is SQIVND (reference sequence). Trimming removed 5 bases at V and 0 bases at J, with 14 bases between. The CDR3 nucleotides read TGTGCCAGTAGTCTTCCGCCGCCAGACTCCTACGAGCAGTACTTC. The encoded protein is CASSLPPPDSYEQYF.